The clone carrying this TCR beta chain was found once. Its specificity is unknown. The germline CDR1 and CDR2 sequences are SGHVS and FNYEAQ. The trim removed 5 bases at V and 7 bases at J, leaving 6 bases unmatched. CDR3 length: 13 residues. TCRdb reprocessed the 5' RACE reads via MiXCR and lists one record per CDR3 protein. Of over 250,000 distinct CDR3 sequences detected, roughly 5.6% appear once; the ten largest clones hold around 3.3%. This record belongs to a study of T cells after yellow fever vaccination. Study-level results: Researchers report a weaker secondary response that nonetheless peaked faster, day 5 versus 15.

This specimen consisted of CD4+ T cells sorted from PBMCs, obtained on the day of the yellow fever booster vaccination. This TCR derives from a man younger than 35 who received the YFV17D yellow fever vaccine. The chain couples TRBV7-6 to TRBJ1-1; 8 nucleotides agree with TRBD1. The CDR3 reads CASSTGQGLEAFF. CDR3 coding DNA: TGTGCCAGCAGCACCGGACAGGGCCTTGAAGCTTTCTTT.